The 10 T cell receptor beta chains in this list originate from one sample, sequenced in a study of blood T cell repertoires in COVID-19. The table came from immunoSEQ multiplex PCR; TCRdb's copy has only in-frame clones and leaves some out. The data contain under 65,000 clones, about 78% of them singletons. The sample was PBMCs or T cells enriched from blood (not recorded which). These TCRs come from a woman between 50 and 59 years old with acute COVID-19.

The chain links TRBV19 to TRBJ2-1; 12 nucleotides line up with TRBD2. CDR3 length: 13 residues. CDR1 is LNHDA, CDR2 SQIVND, per germline (reference sequence). Unmatched junction bases numbered 3, after V lost 8 bases and J lost 7 bases. The CDR3 loop is CASGGTSGNEQFF. CDR3 in DNA: TGTGCCAGTGGAGGGACTAGCGGGAATGAGCAGTTCTTC. The variable domain in full, with the rest retrieved from reference TRBV19 and TRBJ2-1, is DGGITQSPKYLFRKEGQNVTLSCEQNLNHDAMYWYRQDPGQGLRLIYYSQIVNDFQKGDIAEGYSVSREKKESFPLTVTSAQKNPTAFYLCASGGTSGNEQFFGPGTRLTVL.

The chain uses TRBV20-1 and TRBJ2-1, with a possible D match to TRBD2 (6 bases). The germline gives CDR1 DFQATT, CDR2 SNEGSKA (reference sequence). V lost 3 bases to trimming and J lost 0 bases, with 12 bases between them. The CDR3 sequence is 15 residues long. In nucleotides, the CDR3 is TGCAGTGCTAGTGGGGACTTGAGCTCCTACAATGAGCAGTTCTTC. Its protein is CSASGDLSSYNEQFF.

V and J are TRBV30 and TRBJ1-1; D not certain. The CDR3 consists of 15 residues. V was shortened by 3 bases and J by 1 base, with 15 bases between the two germline ends. The germline CDR1 and CDR2 sequences are GTSNPN and SVGIG (reference sequence). Here the CDR3 DNA reads TGTGCCTGGAGGCCAACCAGGATCAGGAACACTGAAGCTTTCTTT. Its translation: CAWRPTRIRNTEAFF.

The rearrangement joins TRBV5-5 to TRBJ1-2, with a weak D call TRBD1 (5 bases). The CDR3 has 14 amino acids. Trimming shortened V by 0 bases and J by 0 bases, and 6 bases separated the two germline ends. The germline gives CDR1 SGHKS, CDR2 YYEKEE (reference sequence). The CDR3 DNA sequence: TGTGCCAGCAGCTTGGGGGACTCTAACTATGGCTACACCTTC. Translated, it gives CASSLGDSNYGYTF.

V is TRBV3-1 (or the pseudogene TRBV3-2) and J is TRBJ2-2, with 8 positions matching TRBD1. This CDR3 has 17 amino acids. CDR1 is LGHDT, CDR2 YNNKEL, per germline (reference sequence). V trimming: 2 bases; J trimming: 7 bases; junction bases outside the gene matches: 12. The CDR3 here is CASSQLDRGLYSGELFF. In nucleotides, the CDR3 is TGTGCCAGCAGCCAACTAGACAGGGGCCTTTACAGCGGGGAGCTGTTTTTT.

V and J are TRBV28 and TRBJ1-2; 8 nucleotides align to TRBD1. The CDR3 contains 15 residues. The junction had 8 bases not matched to a gene; V was cut back by 4 bases and J by 4 bases. CDR1 is MDHEN, CDR2 SYDVKM, per germline. The CDR3 region has the DNA TGTGCCAGCAGTTCCCCAACCGGGACAGGCTATGGCTACACCTTC. Translation: CASSSPTGTGYGYTF.

This rearrangement joins TRBV7-2 to TRBJ2-3; 10 nucleotides align to TRBD2. This CDR3 region has 17 residues. Germline CDR1 is SGHTA and CDR2 is FQGNSA. V shed 5 bases and J 1 base; nucleotides not matched to a gene: 9. This CDR3 reads CASSPDLAGGRTDTQYF. In DNA, the CDR3 is TGTGCCAGCAGCCCAGACTTAGCGGGGGGCCGCACAGATACGCAGTATTTT.

This chain uses TRBV5-4 with TRBJ2-7; perhaps TRBD2 as D (7 bases). Germline V gives CDR1 SGHNT, CDR2 YYREEE (reference sequence). The V end lost 2 bases, the J end lost 0 bases, and 9 bases lay between the germline ends. The CDR3 runs 14 residues. The DNA of the CDR3 is TGTGCCAGCAGCTTAGGGGGGGACTCCTACGAGCAGTACTTC. The encoded protein is CASSLGGDSYEQYF.

The chain links TRBV11-2 to TRBJ2-7, with TRBD1 matching 8 bases. V lost 4 bases and J lost 7; bases outside the gene matches: 9. The CDR3 consists of 14 residues. CDR1 is SGHAT, CDR2 FQNNGV, per germline. The CDR3 DNA sequence: TGTGCCAGCAGCTCGGACAGGGTGGTAGGAGAGCAGTACTTC. Residues: CASSSDRVVGEQYF. Based on the CDR3 plus reference TRBV11-2 and TRBJ2-7, the full variable domain is EAGVAQSPRYKIIEKRQSVAFWCNPISGHATLYWYQQILGQGPKLLIQFQNNGVVDDSQLPKDRFSAERLKGVDSTLKIQPAKLEDSAVYLCASSSDRVVGEQYFGPGTRLTVT.

The chain combines TRBV6-5 with TRBJ2-7; 7 bases map to TRBD2. Germline V gene sequence: CDR1 MNHEY, CDR2 SVGAGI. CDR3 size: 14 residues. V lost 0 bases and J lost 4; bases outside the gene matches: 3. The CDR3, as DNA: TGTGCCAGCAGTTACTCGGGGGGGTCTTACGAGCAGTACTTC. This gives the protein CASSYSGGSYEQYF.